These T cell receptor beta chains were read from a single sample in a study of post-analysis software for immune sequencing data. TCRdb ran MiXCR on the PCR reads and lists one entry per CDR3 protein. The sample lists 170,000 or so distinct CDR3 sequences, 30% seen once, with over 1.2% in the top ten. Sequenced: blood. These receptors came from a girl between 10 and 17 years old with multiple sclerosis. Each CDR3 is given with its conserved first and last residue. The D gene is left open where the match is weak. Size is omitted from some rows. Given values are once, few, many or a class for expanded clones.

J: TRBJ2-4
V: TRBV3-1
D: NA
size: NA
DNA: TGTGCCAGCAGCCAAGATCCGGGGAAAAACATTCAGTACTTC
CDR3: CASSQDPGKNIQYF

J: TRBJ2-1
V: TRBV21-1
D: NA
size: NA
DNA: TGTGCCAGCAGCCCCCGGACCCCGCATCTTCGTGAGCAGTTCTTC
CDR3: CASSPRTPHLREQFF

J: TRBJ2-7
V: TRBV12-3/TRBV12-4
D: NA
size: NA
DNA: TGTGCCAGCAGTCCCGGAGAGAGGGCCTACGAGCAGTACTTC
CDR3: CASSPGERAYEQYF

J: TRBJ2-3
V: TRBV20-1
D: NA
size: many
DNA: TGCAGTGCTAGAGTTGGTGGGAGCACAGATACGCAGTATTTT
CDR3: CSARVGGSTDTQYF

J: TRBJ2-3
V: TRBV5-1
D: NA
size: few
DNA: TGCGCCAGCAGCTCCCAGGGGTTGCTGGATACGCAGTATTTT
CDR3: CASSSQGLLDTQYF

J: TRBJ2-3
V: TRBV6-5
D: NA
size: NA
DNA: TGTGCCAGCAGCTCATTGGGGGTGGGGACAGATACGCAGTATTTT
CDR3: CASSSLGVGTDTQYF

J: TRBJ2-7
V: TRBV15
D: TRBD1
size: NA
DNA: TGTGCCACCAGCAGCTACGACAGGGGGGAGAGAAATGAGCAGTACTTC
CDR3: CATSSYDRGERNEQYF

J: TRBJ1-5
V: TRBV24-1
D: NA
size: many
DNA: TGTGCCACCAGTTATCGGTCCTTTGATCAGCCCCAGCATTTT
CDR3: CATSYRSFDQPQHF

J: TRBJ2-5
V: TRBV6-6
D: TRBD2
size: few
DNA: TGTGCCAGCAGTTACCTAGCGGGAAGGGGAGAGACCCAGTACTTC
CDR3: CASSYLAGRGETQYF

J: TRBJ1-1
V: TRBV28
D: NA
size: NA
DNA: TGTGCCAGCAGGAAGGACGGTTTTGAAGCTTTCTTT
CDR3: CASRKDGFEAFF

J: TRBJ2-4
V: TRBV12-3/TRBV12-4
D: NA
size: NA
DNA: TGTGCCAGCAACGGGGTAGCCAAAAACATTCAGTACTTC
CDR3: CASNGVAKNIQYF

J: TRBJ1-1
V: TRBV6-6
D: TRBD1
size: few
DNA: TGTGCCAGCAACGCAGGGGGAGAACAGAAAGCTTTCTTT
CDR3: CASNAGGEQKAFF

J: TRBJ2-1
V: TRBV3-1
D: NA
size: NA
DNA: TGTGCCAGCAGCCAAGAGGGGTCCACCTACAATGAGCAGTTCTTC
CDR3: CASSQEGSTYNEQFF

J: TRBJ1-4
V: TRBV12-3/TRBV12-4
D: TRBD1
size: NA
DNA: TGTGCCAGCAGTTACTCGGGACAGGGGGAGGCCAACAATGAAAAACTGTTTTTT
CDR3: CASSYSGQGEANNEKLFF

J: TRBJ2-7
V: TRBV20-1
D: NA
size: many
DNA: TGCAGTGCTAGAGATCCTTCAGGGATAATTCCCTACGAGCAGTACTTC
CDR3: CSARDPSGIIPYEQYF

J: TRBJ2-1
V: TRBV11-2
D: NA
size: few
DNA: TGTGCCAGCAGCCTGTCCCGGGCAGAGCAGTTCTTC
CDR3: CASSLSRAEQFF

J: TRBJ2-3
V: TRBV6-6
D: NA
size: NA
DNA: TGTGCCAGCAGTTCGGACACGGGCCCAGATACGCAGTATTTT
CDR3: CASSSDTGPDTQYF

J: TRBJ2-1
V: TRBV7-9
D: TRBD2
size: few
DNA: TGTGCCAGCAGTCCCCCCGGACTAGCGGGAGGAAAAGCCTACAATGAGCAGTTCTTC
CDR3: CASSPPGLAGGKAYNEQFF

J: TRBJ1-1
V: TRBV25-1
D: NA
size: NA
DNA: TGTGCCAGCAGTGAATTCACTGAAGCTTTCTTT
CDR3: CASSEFTEAFF

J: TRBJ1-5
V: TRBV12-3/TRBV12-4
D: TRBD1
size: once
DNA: TGTGCCAGCTGGGCACAGGGGGGGGGTCAGCCCCAGCATTTT
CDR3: CASWAQGGGQPQHF

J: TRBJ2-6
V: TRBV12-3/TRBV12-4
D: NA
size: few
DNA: TGTGCCAGCAGCCCTACAGGGCAAGGGGCCAACGTCCTGACTTTC
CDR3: CASSPTGQGANVLTF

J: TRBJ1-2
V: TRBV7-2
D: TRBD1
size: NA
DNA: TGTGCCAGCAGCTTAGCGGGCAGGGGGCACGACGGCTACACCTTC
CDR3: CASSLAGRGHDGYTF

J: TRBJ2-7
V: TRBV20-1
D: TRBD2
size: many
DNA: TGCAGTGCTCGGACTAGCTACGAGCAGTACTTC
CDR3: CSARTSYEQYF

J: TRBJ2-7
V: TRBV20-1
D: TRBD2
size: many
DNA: TGCAGTGCTCCGAGCGGGAGTCCCCCCTACGAGCAGTACTTC
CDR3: CSAPSGSPPYEQYF

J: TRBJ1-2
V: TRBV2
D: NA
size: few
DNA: TGTGCCAGCAGTGAAAAGGCGGTGATCATCCTCGCTAACTATGGCTACACCTTC
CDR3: CASSEKAVIILANYGYTF

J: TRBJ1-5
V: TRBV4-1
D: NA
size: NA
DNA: TGCGCCAGCAGCCAGCAGGCAAGTAGCAATCAGCCCCAGCATTTT
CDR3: CASSQQASSNQPQHF